The T cell receptor beta chain under discussion was sequenced for a study of T-cell reconstitution after alpha-beta-depleted transplantation in children. Study outcomes and limitations: Diversity and T-cell counts at one year after transplant derived mostly from new T cells.

This clonotype was counted many times. Its target is unknown. TCRbeta library preparation incorporated unique molecular identifiers. TCRdb independently ran MiXCR on the PCR reads; one entry per CDR3 protein. The repertoire holds roughly 110,000 distinct CDR3 sequences, with approximately 10% as singletons. V dropped 3 bases and J dropped 2 bases, with 16 bases sitting between them. The CDR3 loop spans 15 amino acids. Germline V lookup: CDR1 DFQATT, CDR2 SNEGSKA (reference sequence). The input for sequencing was PBMCs, taken before TCRalphabeta/CD19-depleted stem cell transplant. V gene TRBV20-1 combines with J gene TRBJ2-5, with D possibly being TRBD1 or TRBD2 (5 bases each). The sequence came from a boy younger than 10 with acute lymphoblastic leukemia, due to receive a stem cell transplant. The CDR3 region is CSASHDSGTQETQYF. CDR3 DNA: TGCAGTGCTAGCCACGACAGTGGGACGCAAGAGACCCAGTACTTC.